The rows below give T cell receptor beta chains drawn from one sample of a study of identical twins. MiXCR, run by TCRdb on the 5' RACE reads, gives a single entry per CDR3 protein. The data contain under 900,000 distinct CDR3 sequences, 9% to 15% of them singletons. This sample was shared with a second study, whose subject was yellow fever vaccine responses in identical twins.

Material for sequencing was PBMCs. These receptors were obtained from a woman between 18 and 30 years old in good health. Each CDR3 is given with its conserved first and last residue. A D gene is named only where the DNA matches it firmly. Size is omitted from some rows. Given values are once, few, many or a class for expanded clones.

v_gene: TRBV6-5; j_gene: TRBJ1-1; d_gene: NA; abundance: many; CDR3aa: CASSYGGYTEAFF; CDR3nt: TGTGCCAGCAGTTACGGAGGGTACACTGAAGCTTTCTTT
v_gene: TRBV10-3; j_gene: TRBJ2-2; d_gene: NA; abundance: few; CDR3aa: CAIRGTHTGELFF; CDR3nt: TGTGCCATCAGGGGCACCCACACCGGGGAGCTGTTTTTT
v_gene: TRBV5-1; j_gene: TRBJ1-2; d_gene: NA; abundance: NA; CDR3aa: CASSLATLGQGGNDGYTF; CDR3nt: TGCGCCAGCAGCTTGGCCACGCTTGGGCAGGGAGGTAACGATGGCTACACCTTC
v_gene: TRBV6-1; j_gene: TRBJ2-1; d_gene: TRBD1; abundance: NA; CDR3aa: CASSSPGGRGRNEQFF; CDR3nt: TGTGCCAGCAGCTCCCCTGGGGGCAGGGGGCGGAATGAGCAGTTCTTC
v_gene: TRBV5-1; j_gene: TRBJ2-5; d_gene: NA; abundance: few; CDR3aa: CASSLAAGINVETQYF; CDR3nt: TGCGCCAGCAGCTTGGCGGCAGGAATCAATGTCGAGACCCAGTACTTC
v_gene: TRBV25-1; j_gene: TRBJ1-1; d_gene: NA; abundance: few; CDR3aa: CASSDGGRTEAFF; CDR3nt: TGTGCCAGCAGTGACGGGGGCCGCACTGAAGCTTTCTTT
v_gene: TRBV14; j_gene: TRBJ2-1; d_gene: NA; abundance: NA; CDR3aa: CASSQARHNEQFF; CDR3nt: TGTGCCAGCAGCCAAGCTAGACACAATGAGCAGTTCTTC
v_gene: TRBV28; j_gene: TRBJ1-2; d_gene: NA; abundance: many; CDR3aa: CATMPPYTGNYGYTF; CDR3nt: TGTGCCACCATGCCTCCGTACACAGGGAACTATGGCTACACCTTC
v_gene: TRBV5-6; j_gene: TRBJ2-1; d_gene: TRBD2; abundance: many; CDR3aa: CASSSHWGLAASEQFF; CDR3nt: TGTGCCAGCAGCTCCCACTGGGGACTAGCGGCGAGTGAGCAGTTCTTC
v_gene: TRBV12-3/TRBV12-4; j_gene: TRBJ2-6; d_gene: NA; abundance: few; CDR3aa: CASSTRVSGANVLTF; CDR3nt: TGTGCCAGCAGTACCAGGGTCTCTGGGGCCAACGTCCTGACTTTC
v_gene: TRBV5-6; j_gene: TRBJ1-1; d_gene: TRBD1; abundance: many; CDR3aa: CASSSTGGLGSTEAFF; CDR3nt: TGTGCCAGCAGCTCGACAGGGGGCTTGGGTAGCACTGAAGCTTTCTTT
v_gene: TRBV20-1; j_gene: TRBJ2-4; d_gene: TRBD2; abundance: NA; CDR3aa: CSARAPLAENIQYF; CDR3nt: TGCAGTGCTAGAGCCCCACTAGCGGAAAACATTCAGTACTTC
v_gene: TRBV5-4; j_gene: TRBJ1-6; d_gene: NA; abundance: few; CDR3aa: CASSLESANSPLHF; CDR3nt: TGTGCCAGCAGCTTGGAGTCAGCTAATTCACCCCTCCACTTT
v_gene: TRBV12-3/TRBV12-4; j_gene: TRBJ1-6; d_gene: NA; abundance: NA; CDR3aa: CASSFESINSPLHF; CDR3nt: TGTGCCAGCAGTTTCGAGTCGATCAATTCACCCCTCCACTTT